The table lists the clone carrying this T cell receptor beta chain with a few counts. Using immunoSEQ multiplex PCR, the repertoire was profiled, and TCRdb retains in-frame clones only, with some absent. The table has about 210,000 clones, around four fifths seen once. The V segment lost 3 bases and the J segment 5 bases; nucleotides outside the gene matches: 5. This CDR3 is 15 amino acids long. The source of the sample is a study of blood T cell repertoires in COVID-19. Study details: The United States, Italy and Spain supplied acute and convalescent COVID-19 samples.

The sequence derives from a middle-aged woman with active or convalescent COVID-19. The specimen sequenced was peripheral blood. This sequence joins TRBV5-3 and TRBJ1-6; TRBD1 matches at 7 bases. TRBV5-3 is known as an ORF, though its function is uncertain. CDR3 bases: TGTGCCAGAAGCTGTTTTGACAGGGATAATTCACCCCTCCACTTT. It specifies CARSCFDRDNSPLHF.